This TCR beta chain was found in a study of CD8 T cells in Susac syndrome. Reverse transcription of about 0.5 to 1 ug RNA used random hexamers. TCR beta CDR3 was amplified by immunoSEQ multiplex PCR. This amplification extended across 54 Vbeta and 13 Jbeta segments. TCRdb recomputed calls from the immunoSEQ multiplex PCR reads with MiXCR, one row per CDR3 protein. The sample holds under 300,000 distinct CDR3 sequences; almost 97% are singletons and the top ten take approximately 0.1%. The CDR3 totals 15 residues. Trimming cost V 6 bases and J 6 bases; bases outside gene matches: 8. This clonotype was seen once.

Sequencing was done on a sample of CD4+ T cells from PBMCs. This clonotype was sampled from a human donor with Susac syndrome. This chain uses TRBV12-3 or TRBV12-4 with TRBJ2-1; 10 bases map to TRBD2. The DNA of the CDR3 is TGTGCCAGCAGGAAAGGACTAGCGGAGATCAATGAGCAGTTCTTC. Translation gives CASRKGLAEINEQFF.